This is a list of T cell receptor beta chains from one sample in a study of T-cell memory formation after mild COVID-19. TCRdb called the 5' RACE reads again in MiXCR, with one record for every CDR3 protein. Of under 550,000 distinct CDR3 sequences in the sample, approximately 18% were seen once. Sequencing input: PBMCs or a T cell subset sorted from them (not recorded which). The receptor set was obtained from a man between 18 and 35 years old who had mild COVID-19 (a few samples of this study predate the infection). Cell type and time point are not known. The CDR3 runs from the conserved cysteine through the conserved F or W. D genes are given only for firm matches. Not all rows give a size; the values are once, few, many and, for expanded clones, a class.

abundance,v_gene,j_gene,d_gene,CDR3nt,CDR3aa
.,TRBV6-5,TRBJ1-6,.,TGTGCCAGCAGTTACCAAGGGTACAATTCACCCCTCCACTTT,CASSYQGYNSPLHF
.,TRBV6-2/TRBV6-3,TRBJ2-1,TRBD2,TGTGCCAGCAGTTACTTCGGGACTAGCGTCCGGAATGAGCAGTTCTTC,CASSYFGTSVRNEQFF
few,TRBV3-1,TRBJ2-3,.,TGTGCCAGCAGCCAAGAGAAGAGGGGAGATACGCAGTATTTT,CASSQEKRGDTQYF
few,TRBV5-1,TRBJ2-3,.,TGCGCCAGCACCTCCGGCGGATTCACAGATACGCAGTATTTT,CASTSGGFTDTQYF
.,TRBV20-1,TRBJ1-5,.,TGCAGTGCTAGAGGCCTCGGGGCTGAAAGGCAGCCCCAGCATTTT,CSARGLGAERQPQHF
few,TRBV12-3/TRBV12-4,TRBJ2-1,.,TGTGCCAGCAGTTTTGCCAGCGTTGCGAATGAGCAGTTCTTC,CASSFASVANEQFF
few,TRBV7-2,TRBJ2-3,.,TGTGCCAGCCCAATTACGGAGGGATCGGCAGATACGCAGTATTTT,CASPITEGSADTQYF
few,TRBV7-9,TRBJ2-1,.,TGTGCCAGCAGCCCCAGGGGGGGGAGCAACTCCAATGAGCAGTTCTTC,CASSPRGGSNSNEQFF
many,TRBV4-1,TRBJ2-5,.,TGCGCCAGCAGCCGTCCAGGCCAAGAGACCCAGTACTTC,CASSRPGQETQYF
.,TRBV5-1,TRBJ1-6,.,TGCGCCAGCAGCGAACTAGGGACTGGGCTTTCACCCCTCCACTTT,CASSELGTGLSPLHF
many,TRBV27,TRBJ2-3,TRBD2,TGTGCCAGCAGTTCCCCTTGGACTAGCGGGGGGGGTTATACGCAGTATTTT,CASSSPWTSGGGYTQYF
.,TRBV12-3/TRBV12-4,TRBJ2-6,TRBD1,TGTGCCAGCAGCCCAAACAGGGGTGGGGCCAACGTCCTGACTTTC,CASSPNRGGANVLTF
many,TRBV5-1,TRBJ2-7,.,TGCGCCAGCAGCGCAAGCCGGGGGTCCTACGAGCAGTACTTC,CASSASRGSYEQYF
many,TRBV4-2,TRBJ2-2,.,TGTGCCAGCAGCCAAGAGCTAGCAGCCGGGGAGCTGTTTTTT,CASSQELAAGELFF
.,TRBV6-2/TRBV6-3,TRBJ2-7,.,TGTGCCAGCAGTTACTCGACCACGAACCTCTACGAGCAGTACTTC,CASSYSTTNLYEQYF
.,TRBV7-2,TRBJ2-3,TRBD2,TGTGCCAGCAGCCCGACTAGCGGTCGGTCAGATACGCAGTATTTT,CASSPTSGRSDTQYF
.,TRBV5-1,TRBJ1-4,.,TGCGCCAGCAGCCCGGGACCTCCTGTGGAAAAACTGTTTTTT,CASSPGPPVEKLFF
.,TRBV7-2,TRBJ2-2,.,TGTGCCAGCAGAACCAGGGTTTCGAGCGGGGAGCTGTTTTTT,CASRTRVSSGELFF
few,TRBV2,TRBJ2-5,.,TGTGCCAGCAGTGACAGGGCCAAGACCCAGTACTTC,CASSDRAKTQYF
.,TRBV20-1,TRBJ1-5,.,TGCAGTGCTAGAGAACAGGCCAATCAGCCCCAGCATTTT,CSAREQANQPQHF
few,TRBV11-1,TRBJ1-1,.,TGTGCCAGCAGCTTATCTCAATTGGGCACTGAAGCTTTCTTT,CASSLSQLGTEAFF
few,TRBV9,TRBJ2-3,TRBD1,TGTGCCAGCAGCTTGGGACAGGCAGCAAGCACAGATACGCAGTATTTT,CASSLGQAASTDTQYF
.,TRBV4-3,TRBJ1-2,.,TGCGCCAGCAGCCAAGATGCGGGGGCAGATACACCCTATGGCTACACCTTC,CASSQDAGADTPYGYTF
.,TRBV5-1,TRBJ1-2,.,TGCGCCAGCAGCACAACGGGGTTAGGCCACTATGGCTACACCTTC,CASSTTGLGHYGYTF
.,TRBV6-5,TRBJ1-6,.,TGTGCCAGCAGTTCCGGAGAGGACCCGTATAATTCACCCCTCCACTTT,CASSSGEDPYNSPLHF
many,TRBV12-3/TRBV12-4,TRBJ1-5,.,TGTGCCAGCAGTCCTGACAGGAATAGCAATCAGCCCCAGCATTTT,CASSPDRNSNQPQHF
few,TRBV18,TRBJ1-2,.,TGTGCCAGCTCACCGATAACAGGGACCGTCTCCTATGGCTACACCTTC,CASSPITGTVSYGYTF